This paragraph covers one T cell receptor beta chain sequence. The antigen remains undetermined. The data stem from a study of cytomegalovirus exposure and HLA in healthy donors. The protocol was immunoSEQ multiplex PCR, while the TCRdb copy is restricted to in-frame clones and leaves out a portion. This table has around 66,000 clones, 95% to 98% appearing once. General study results and limits: Most TCR sequences proved rare, with some public TCRs found in many donors. The study listed approximately 160 cytomegalovirus-associated TCR beta chains.

The sample comprised PBMCs. This sequence originates from a woman under 30 in good health and CMV-seropositive.

CDR3 region: CASSLRTSVGEQYF. The DNA of the CDR3 is TGTGCCAGCAGTTTACGGACTAGCGTCGGGGAGCAGTACTTC. This chain connects TRBV28 to TRBJ2-7, with 9 nucleotides matching TRBD2. Germline loops: CDR1 MDHEN, CDR2 SYDVKM. Trimming took 2 bases from V and 7 from J; bases not matched to a gene: 6. The length of the CDR3 is 14 residues. The full variable domain, completed using reference TRBV28 and TRBJ2-7, is DVKVTQSSRYLVKRTGEKVFLECVQDMDHENMFWYRQDPGLGLRLIYFSYDVKMKEKGDIPEGYSVSREKKERFSLILESASTNQTSMYLCASSLRTSVGEQYFGPGTRLTVT.